The next 8 T cell receptor beta chains were all read from a single sample in a study of blood T cells in healthy people across ages. Combining a sample-barcoded 5' primer with a J-beta primer mix, a second PCR ran for roughly 6 to 12 cycles. One entry per CDR3 protein, called by TCRdb with MiXCR from the 5' RACE reads. The sample records 350,000 to 450,000 distinct CDR3 sequences, 52% being singletons. Material: blood. Source of these receptors: a man between 60 and 70 years old in good health.

The chain joins TRBV15 to TRBJ2-3, with 7 bases lining up with TRBD2. From germline, CDR1 is LNHNV and CDR2 YYDKDF (reference sequence). CDR3 length: 17 amino acids. With 1 base clipped from V and 2 bases from J, the junction kept 9 bases outside the gene matches. The CDR3 reads CATSRVTAGASTDTQYF. CDR3 sequence (DNA): TGTGCCACCAGCAGAGTGACTGCGGGAGCCTCCACAGATACGCAGTATTTT.

This chain connects TRBV20-1 to TRBJ2-1, with TRBD2 matching over 10 bases. V lost 3 bases and J lost 7; bases outside the gene matches: 9. CDR1 is DFQATT and CDR2 is SNEGSKA in the germline V gene (reference sequence). This CDR3 region has 15 residues. The CDR3 coding sequence is TGCAGTGCTAGTGGGGGACTAGCGATTTATAATGAGCAGTTCTTC. The encoded protein is CSASGGLAIYNEQFF.

This rearrangement joins TRBV10-3 to TRBJ2-7; unclear D gene. This CDR3 comprises 14 residues. The germline V and J ends were trimmed by 6 bases and 7 bases, with 19 bases remaining between them. Germline values: CDR1 ENHRY, CDR2 SYGVKD. CDR3 loop: CAISGSQTSVEQYF. The CDR3 DNA reads TGTGCCATCAGCGGATCACAGACGTCCGTGGAGCAGTACTTC.

The V gene is TRBV29-1, the J gene TRBJ2-1, with D possibly matching TRBD1 (6 bases). The germline V and J ends were trimmed by 4 bases and 6 bases, with 16 bases remaining between them. The germline gives CDR1 SQVTM, CDR2 ANQGSEA. This CDR3 comprises 14 residues. The CDR3 loop is CSVVRGSKGNEQFF. The CDR3 DNA sequence: TGCAGCGTTGTTAGGGGGAGTAAAGGCAATGAGCAGTTCTTC.

This clonotype showed up just a few times. The J gene is TRBJ2-7, the V gene TRBV3-1, with D possibly called TRBD1 or TRBD2 (6 bases each). The germline V gene has CDR1 LGHDT and CDR2 YNNKEL (reference sequence). V gave up 1 base and J gave up 6 bases, with 16 bases separating them. The CDR3 is made up of 15 amino acids. The CDR3 sequence: CASSQALPGAGEQYF. The CDR3 DNA reads as TGTGCCAGCAGCCAAGCTCTTCCGGGGGCGGGCGAGCAGTACTTC.

This clonotype was picked up a small number of times. V and J are TRBV7-2 and TRBJ2-3, with a weak D call TRBD1 (5 bases). Between the trimmed V and J ends, which lost 5 bases and 4 bases, there was a span of 13 bases. CDR3 length equals 14 residues. Per germline, CDR1 SGHTA and CDR2 FQGNSA. The CDR3 spells CASSVDTRSDTQYF. In DNA, the CDR3 is TGTGCCAGCAGCGTGGACACCCGGTCAGATACGCAGTATTTT. Full variable domain (missing parts from reference TRBV7-2 and TRBJ2-3): GAGVSQSPSNKVTEKGKDVELRCDPISGHTALYWYRQSLGQGLEFLIYFQGNSAPDKSGLPSDRFSAERTGGSVSTLTIQRTQQEDSAVYLCASSVDTRSDTQYFGPGTRLTVL.

The chain joins TRBV20-1 to TRBJ1-5; the D gene is possibly TRBD1 (5 bases). Trimming removed 5 bases from V and 6 bases from J, with 8 bases in between. The CDR3 extends over 11 amino acids. Germline CDR1 and CDR2: DFQATT and SNEGSKA (reference sequence). In nucleotides, the CDR3 is TGCAGTGCTGGGGCTGGTCAGCCCCAGCATTTT. This codes for CSAGAGQPQHF.

This chain uses TRBV25-1 with TRBJ2-1; 10 positions agree with TRBD2. Germline V CDR1 and CDR2: MGHDK, SYGVNS. Trimming took 8 bases from V and 4 from J; bases not matched to a gene: 5. This CDR3 has 14 residues. The CDR3 DNA sequence: TGTGCCAGCGGCGGACTAGCGGCTTACAATGAGCAGTTCTTC. Residues: CASGGLAAYNEQFF. The variable domain in full, completed from reference TRBV25-1 and TRBJ2-1, reads EADIYQTPRYLVIGTGKKITLECSQTMGHDKMYWYQQDPGMELHLIHYSYGVNSTEKGDLSSESTVSRIRTEHFPLTLESARPSHTSQYLCASGGLAAYNEQFFGPGTRLTVL.